The clone carrying this T cell receptor (beta chain) was counted only a few times. Its antigen is not identified. Each patient with chemo-refractory metastatic non-small-cell lung cancer was treated with focal radiation plus CTLA-4 blockade using ipilimumab. These data come from a study of radiotherapy plus CTLA-4 blockade in lung cancer. Findings and limits, study-wide: Response, reportedly, was best predicted by interferon-beta along with early blood T cell clone dynamics. Following radiotherapy plus ipilimumab, tumor-derived TCR clones expanded in the blood.

Germline assignment: CDR1 SGHDT and CDR2 YYEEEE. The CDR3 contains 12 residues. Trimming shortened V by 1 base and J by 6 bases, and 5 bases separated the two germline ends. The table came from immunoSEQ multiplex PCR; TCRdb's copy has only in-frame clones and leaves some out. The sample has 50,000 to 65,000 clones; roughly 80% are singletons. This sequence joins TRBV5-6 and TRBJ1-5; no clear D gene. The TCR comes from a human donor with non-small cell lung cancer who had a complete response to radiotherapy plus ipilimumab. The sample here was peripheral blood, taken from a patient treated with radiotherapy plus ipilimumab. DNA for the CDR3: TGTGCCAGCAGCTTGTATCGTCAGCCCCAGCATTTT. Protein product: CASSLYRQPQHF.